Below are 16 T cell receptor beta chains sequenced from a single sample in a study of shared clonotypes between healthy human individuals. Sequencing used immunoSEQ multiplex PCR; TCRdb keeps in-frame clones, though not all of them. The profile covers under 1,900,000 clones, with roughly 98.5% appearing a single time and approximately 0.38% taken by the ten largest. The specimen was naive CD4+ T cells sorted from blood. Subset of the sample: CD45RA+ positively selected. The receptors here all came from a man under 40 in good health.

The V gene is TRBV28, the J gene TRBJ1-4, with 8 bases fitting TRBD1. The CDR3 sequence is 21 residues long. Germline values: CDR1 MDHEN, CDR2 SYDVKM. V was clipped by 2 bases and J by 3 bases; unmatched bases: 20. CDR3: CASSLLYLSAGTGPPNEKLFF. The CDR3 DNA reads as TGTGCCAGCAGTTTACTATACTTATCCGCCGGGACAGGTCCACCTAATGAAAAACTGTTTTTT.

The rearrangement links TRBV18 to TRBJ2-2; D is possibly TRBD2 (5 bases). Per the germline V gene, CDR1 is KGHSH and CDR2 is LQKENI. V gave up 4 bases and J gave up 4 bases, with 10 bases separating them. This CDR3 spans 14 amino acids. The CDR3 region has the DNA TGTGCCAGCTCACATGGACTCGCCACCGGGGAGCTGTTTTTT. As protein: CASSHGLATGELFF.

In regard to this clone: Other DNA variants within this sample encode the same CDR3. The CDR3 region has the DNA TGTGCCAGCAGCCCCGACAGCTATGGCTACACCTTC. Encoded protein: CASSPDSYGYTF. The J gene is TRBJ1-2, the V gene TRBV5-6; D possibly corresponds to TRBD1 (5 bases). Per germline, CDR1 SGHDT and CDR2 YYEEEE. V was shortened by 4 bases and J by 4 bases, with 8 bases between the two germline ends. The CDR3 is 12 residues long. The full variable domain, with the rest looked up from reference TRBV5-6 and TRBJ1-2, is DAGVTQSPTHLIKTRGQQVTLRCSPKSGHDTVSWYQQALGQGPQFIFQYYEEEERQRGNFPDRFSGHQFPNYSSELNVNALLLGDSALYLCASSPDSYGYTFGSGTRLTVV.

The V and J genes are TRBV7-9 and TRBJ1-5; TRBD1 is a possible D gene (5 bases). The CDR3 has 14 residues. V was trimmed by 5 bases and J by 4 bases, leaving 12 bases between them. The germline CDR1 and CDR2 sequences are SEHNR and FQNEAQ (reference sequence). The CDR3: CASSRAGRNQPQHF. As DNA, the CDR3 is TGTGCCAGCAGCCGGGCGGGGCGAAATCAGCCCCAGCATTTT.

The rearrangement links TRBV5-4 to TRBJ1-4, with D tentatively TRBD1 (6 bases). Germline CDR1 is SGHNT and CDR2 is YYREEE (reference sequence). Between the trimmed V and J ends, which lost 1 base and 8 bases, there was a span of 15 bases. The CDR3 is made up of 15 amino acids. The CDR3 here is CASSLPGVTGEKLFF. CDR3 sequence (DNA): TGTGCCAGCAGCTTGCCAGGGGTTACCGGGGAAAAACTGTTTTTT.

CDR3 nucleotide sequence: TGCGCCAGCAGCACGAGCCCGCCGATCAGGGGGGTGGGCTACGAGCAGTACTTC. Protein product: CASSTSPPIRGVGYEQYF. V gene TRBV5-1 combines with J gene TRBJ2-7; D possibly corresponds to TRBD1 (7 bases). Germline assignment: CDR1 SGHRS and CDR2 YFSETQ. CDR3 length: 18 amino acids. V gave up 4 bases and J gave up 3 bases, with 26 bases separating them.

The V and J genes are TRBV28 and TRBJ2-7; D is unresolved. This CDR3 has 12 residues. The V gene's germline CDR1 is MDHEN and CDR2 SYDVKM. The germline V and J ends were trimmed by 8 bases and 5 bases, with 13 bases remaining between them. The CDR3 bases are TGTGCCAGCCGTTCCGCCGGCCACGAGCAGTACTTC. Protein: CASRSAGHEQYF.

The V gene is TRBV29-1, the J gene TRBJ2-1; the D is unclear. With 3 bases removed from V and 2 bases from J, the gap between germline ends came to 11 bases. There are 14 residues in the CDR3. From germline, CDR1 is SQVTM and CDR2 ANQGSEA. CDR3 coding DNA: TGCAGCGTTGATTTACCCGTGGCCTACAATGAGCAGTTCTTC. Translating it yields CSVDLPVAYNEQFF.

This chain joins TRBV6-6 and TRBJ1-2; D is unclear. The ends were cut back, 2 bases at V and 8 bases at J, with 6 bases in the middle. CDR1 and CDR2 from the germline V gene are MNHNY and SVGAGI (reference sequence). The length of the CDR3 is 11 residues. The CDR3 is CASSYKGGYTF. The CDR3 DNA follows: TGTGCCAGCAGTTACAAAGGAGGCTACACCTTC.

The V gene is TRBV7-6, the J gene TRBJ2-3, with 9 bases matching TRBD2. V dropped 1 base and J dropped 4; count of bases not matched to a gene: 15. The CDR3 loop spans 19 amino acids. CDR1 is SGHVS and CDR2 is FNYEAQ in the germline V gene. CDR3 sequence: CASSLVPRGSGSRADTQYF. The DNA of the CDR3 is TGTGCCAGCAGCTTAGTGCCCCGGGGTAGCGGGAGTAGGGCAGATACGCAGTATTTT.

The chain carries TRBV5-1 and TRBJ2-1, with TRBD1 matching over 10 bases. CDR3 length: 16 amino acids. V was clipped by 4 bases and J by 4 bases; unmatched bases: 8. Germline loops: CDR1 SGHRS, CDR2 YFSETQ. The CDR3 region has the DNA TGCGCCAGCAGCGACCTACGGACAGGGGGATACAATGAGCAGTTCTTC. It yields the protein CASSDLRTGGYNEQFF.

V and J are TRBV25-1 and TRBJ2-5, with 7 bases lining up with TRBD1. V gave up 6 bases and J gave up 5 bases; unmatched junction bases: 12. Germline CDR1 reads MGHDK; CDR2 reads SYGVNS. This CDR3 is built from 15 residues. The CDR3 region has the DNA TGTGCCAGCAGCGACAGGGTTAGGATTGGGGAGACCCAGTACTTC. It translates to CASSDRVRIGETQYF.

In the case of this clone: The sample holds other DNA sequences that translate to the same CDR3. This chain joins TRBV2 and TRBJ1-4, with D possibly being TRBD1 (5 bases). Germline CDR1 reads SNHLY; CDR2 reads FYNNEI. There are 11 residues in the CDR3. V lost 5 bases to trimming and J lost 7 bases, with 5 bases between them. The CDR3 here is CASSQGEKLFF. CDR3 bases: TGTGCCAGCAGTCAGGGTGAAAAACTGTTTTTT. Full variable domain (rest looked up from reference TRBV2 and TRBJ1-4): EPEVTQTPSHQVTQMGQEVILRCVPISNHLYFYWYRQILGQKVEFLVSFYNNEISEKSEIFDDQFSVERPDGSNFTLKIRSTKLEDSAMYFCASSQGEKLFFGSGTQLSVL.

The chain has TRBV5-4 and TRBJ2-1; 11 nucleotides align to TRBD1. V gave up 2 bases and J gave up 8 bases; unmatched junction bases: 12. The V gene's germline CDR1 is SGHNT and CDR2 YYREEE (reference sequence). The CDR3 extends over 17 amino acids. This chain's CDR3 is CASSFPSPGQGGYEQFF. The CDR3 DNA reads TGTGCCAGCAGCTTTCCATCTCCGGGACAGGGGGGGTATGAGCAGTTCTTC. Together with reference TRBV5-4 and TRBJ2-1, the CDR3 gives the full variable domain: ETGVTQSPTHLIKTRGQQVTLRCSSQSGHNTVSWYQQALGQGPQFIFQYYREEENGRGNFPPRFSGLQFPNYSSELNVNALELDDSALYLCASSFPSPGQGGYEQFFGPGTRLTVL.

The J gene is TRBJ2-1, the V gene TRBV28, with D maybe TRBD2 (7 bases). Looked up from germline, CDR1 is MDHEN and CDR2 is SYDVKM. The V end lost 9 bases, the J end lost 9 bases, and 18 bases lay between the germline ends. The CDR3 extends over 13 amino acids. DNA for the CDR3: TGTGCCAGTGCCGGGGGGCATGGAGGTGAGCAGTTCTTC. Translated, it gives CASAGGHGGEQFF.

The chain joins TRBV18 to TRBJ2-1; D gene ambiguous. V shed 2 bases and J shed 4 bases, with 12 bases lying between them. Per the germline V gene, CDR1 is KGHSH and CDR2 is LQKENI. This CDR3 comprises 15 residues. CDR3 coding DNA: TGTGCCAGCTCACCATCCAGCGTCCGTTACAATGAGCAGTTCTTC. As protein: CASSPSSVRYNEQFF.